The T cell receptor (beta chain) described here comes from a study of cytomegalovirus exposure and HLA in healthy donors. Study overall: Earlier, 150 million to 200 million T cells were analyzed, and some 120 million unique TCR beta sequences were found among them. Overall study results and limits: Previously analyzed data showed that most TCR beta V segments were productive at a frequency of about 87% or about 30%.

With respect to this clone: What it binds is not known.

Participants comprised healthy donors of bone marrow. Amplification used 60 Vbeta primers and 13 Jbeta primers. The data were produced by immunoSEQ multiplex PCR, yet TCRdb's version contains in-frame clones alone and is incomplete. The listing contains about 51,000 clones. The sequencing input was PBMCs. The sequence came from a man aged 35-49 years in good health and CMV-seropositive.

CDR3 nucleotide sequence: TGCGCCAGCAGCCCTTACGGACTAGCAGAACTACAAGAGACCCAGTACTTC. The encoded protein is CASSPYGLAELQETQYF. The J gene is TRBJ2-5, the V gene TRBV5-1; 8 bases fit TRBD2. CDR1 is SGHRS and CDR2 is YFSETQ in the germline V gene. CDR3 length: 17 amino acids. The V segment lost 4 bases and the J segment 2 bases; nucleotides outside the gene matches: 13.